This passage covers 11 T cell receptor beta chains from one sample sequenced in a study of graft-versus-host responses after intestinal transplantation. These receptors have no identified antigens. Here immunoSEQ multiplex PCR was the method, and the copy in TCRdb shows in-frame clones only, minus some. The repertoire includes about 39,000 clones, roughly 96% of them detected once, and around 0.2% sits in the top ten. Here the sequenced sample was unstimulated CD8+ T cells sorted from spleen or lymph node cells, taken before transplant. The receptors were gathered from a human donor who was the organ donor for an intestinal transplant.

This clone was picked up one time. The genes are TRBV30 and TRBJ1-1; D remains ambiguous. Trimming shortened V by 5 bases and J by 5 bases, and 12 bases separated the two germline ends. CDR1 and CDR2 from the germline V gene are GTSNPN and SVGIG (reference sequence). The CDR3 loop spans 12 amino acids. The CDR3 is CAWAGGWTEAFF. CDR3 coding DNA: TGTGCCTGGGCAGGAGGTTGGACTGAAGCTTTCTTT.

The chain uses TRBV5-5 and TRBJ1-2; no clear D gene. V was shortened by 3 bases and J by 6 bases, with 18 bases between the two germline ends. This CDR3 region has 15 residues. Germline loops: CDR1 SGHKS, CDR2 YYEKEE (reference sequence). Here the CDR3 DNA reads TGTGCCAGCAGCTACGCACCCCCGAACTTGAATGGCTACACCTTC. Translation: CASSYAPPNLNGYTF.

The rearrangement joins TRBV6-5 to TRBJ1-1, with unresolved D. Trimming shortened V by 2 bases and J by 1 base, and 5 bases separated the two germline ends. The CDR3 is 13 amino acids. CDR1 and CDR2 from the germline V gene are MNHEY and SVGAGI. CDR3 sequence (DNA): TGTGCCAGCAGTTACACGGGGAACACTGAAGCTTTCTTT. Its protein product is CASSYTGNTEAFF.

The J gene is TRBJ1-2, the V gene TRBV4-3; TRBD1 might be the D (5 bases). There are 16 residues in the CDR3. V lost 0 bases, J lost 1 base, and 12 bases lay in between. CDR1 LGHNA and CDR2 YSLEER come from the germline V gene. The CDR3 nucleotides read TGCGCCAGCAGCCAAGATGACAGCCCCTTTAACTATGGCTACACCTTC. Translating it yields CASSQDDSPFNYGYTF.

The chain joins TRBV28 to TRBJ2-7; 10 bases align to TRBD1. The germline V gene encodes CDR1 MDHEN and CDR2 SYDVKM. CDR3 size: 14 residues. V shed 3 bases and J 9 bases; nucleotides not matched to a gene: 8. CDR3 nucleotide sequence: TGTGCCAGCAGTTTCGGGACAGGGGTGAGTGTGCAGTACTTC. It codes for CASSFGTGVSVQYF.

V and J are TRBV4-3 and TRBJ1-2, with no clear D. The CDR3 consists of 13 residues. Germline values: CDR1 LGHNA, CDR2 YSLEER. Trimming left V 3 bases short and J 0 bases short, with 5 bases between. Written as DNA, the CDR3 is TGCGCCAGCAGCCAGTTAGCTAACTATGGCTACACCTTC. Its protein product is CASSQLANYGYTF.

The chain links TRBV19 to TRBJ1-6; perhaps TRBD1 as D (5 bases). From germline, CDR1 is LNHDA and CDR2 SQIVND (reference sequence). The CDR3 totals 16 residues. V dropped 6 bases and J dropped 9 bases, with 21 bases sitting between them. The CDR3 sequence is CASSPAGASLGSPLHF. DNA of the CDR3: TGTGCCAGTAGCCCTGCCGGGGCATCTCTAGGTTCACCCCTCCACTTT.

The chain couples TRBV4-3 to TRBJ1-1, with 8 bases lining up with TRBD1. Looked up from germline, CDR1 is LGHNA and CDR2 is YSLEER. J gave up 4 bases and V 4 bases, and 8 bases lay outside the gene matches. This CDR3 is built from 15 residues. CDR3 DNA sequence: TGCGCCAGCAGCCCCCGACAGGGGATGGGCACTGAAGCTTTCTTT. This encodes CASSPRQGMGTEAFF.

V is TRBV4-1 and J is TRBJ2-5, with no clear D. Trimming took off 0 bases at V and 5 bases at J, with 7 bases between the two ends. This CDR3 region has 13 residues. Germline V gene data show CDR1 as MGHRA and CDR2 as YSYEKL. The CDR3 nucleotides are TGCGCCAGCAGCCAAGACCGGAGTGAGACCCAGTACTTC. It specifies CASSQDRSETQYF.

The rearrangement links TRBV27 to TRBJ1-5, with 9 bases fitting TRBD1. Germline V CDR1 and CDR2: MNHEY, SMNVEV (reference sequence). The CDR3 sequence is 18 residues long. Trimming took 1 base from V and 2 from J; bases not matched to a gene: 9. This chain's CDR3 is CASSLLGQGMFGNQPQHF. DNA of the CDR3: TGTGCCAGCAGTTTATTGGGACAGGGTATGTTTGGCAATCAGCCCCAGCATTTT.

This sequence joins TRBV7-8 and TRBJ2-3; no clear D. Trimming took 2 bases from V and 3 from J, leaving 15 bases between them. CDR3 size: 16 residues. The germline gives CDR1 SGHVS, CDR2 FQNEAQ. In DNA form, the CDR3 reads TGTGCCAGCAGCTTAAGGCCCCTGGGCTTAACAGATACGCAGTATTTT. Translated, it gives CASSLRPLGLTDTQYF.